These 30 T cell receptor beta chains came from one sample sequenced in a study of blood T cells in healthy people across ages. Primed by a sample-barcoded 5' primer and a J-beta primer mix, a second PCR proceeded for about 6 to 12 cycles. TCRdb passed the 5' RACE reads through MiXCR, listing each CDR3 protein once. The profile shows some 750,000 distinct CDR3 sequences, 20% to 25% of them singletons. Sequences were obtained from blood. These TCRs come from a man in his sixties or seventies in good health.

This clonotype was counted a few times. This sequence joins TRBV7-8 and TRBJ1-3; maybe TRBD1 (5 bases). V shed 4 bases and J shed 1 base, with 14 bases lying between them. This CDR3 region has 16 residues. Germline V gene sequence: CDR1 SGHVS, CDR2 FQNEAQ. CDR3 loop: CASSSTGRQSGNTIYF. The DNA of the CDR3 is TGTGCCAGCAGCTCGACGGGACGGCAGTCTGGAAACACCATATATTTT. The variable domain in full, with the rest retrieved from reference TRBV7-8 and TRBJ1-3, is GAGVSQSPRYKVAKRGQDVALRCDPISGHVSLFWYQQALGQGPEFLTYFQNEAQLDKSGLPSDRFFAERPEGSVSTLKIQRTQQEDSAVYLCASSSTGRQSGNTIYFGEGSWLTVV.

The rearrangement uses TRBV28 and TRBJ1-2, with 8 bases lining up with TRBD1. The CDR3 spans 14 residues. J was trimmed by 7 bases and V by 2 bases; bases with no gene match: 6. Germline assignment: CDR1 MDHEN and CDR2 SYDVKM. CDR3 residues: CASSLSQGAAGYTF. The CDR3 nucleotides read TGTGCCAGCAGTTTAAGTCAGGGGGCGGCTGGCTACACCTTC.

This rearrangement joins TRBV28 to TRBJ2-3; TRBD2 is a possible D gene (8 bases). The CDR3 totals 14 residues. Germline CDR1 MDHEN, CDR2 SYDVKM. V lost 7 bases and J 8 bases, leaving 19 bases between the germline ends. CDR3 DNA: TGTGCCAGCATGCCAAGGGGGCGGGAGGCTACGCAGTATTTT. It is translated as CASMPRGREATQYF.

The gene calls are TRBV11-2 and TRBJ2-3; TRBD2 agrees at 7 bases. With 5 bases clipped from V and 11 bases from J, the junction kept 7 bases outside the gene matches. There are 12 residues in the CDR3. Germline V lookup: CDR1 SGHAT, CDR2 FQNNGV. CDR3 nucleotide sequence: TGTGCCAGCAGCACCGGAGGCGGGGGGCAGTATTTT. Residues: CASSTGGGGQYF.

The J gene is TRBJ2-7, the V gene TRBV7-2; TRBD2 matches at 9 bases. CDR3 length: 15 residues. J lost 2 bases, V lost 3 bases, and 5 bases had no gene match. Germline V gene lookup returns CDR1 SGHTA and CDR2 FQGNSA. The DNA for the CDR3 is TGTGCCAGCAGCTTGGAGCGGGGGGCTGCCTACGAGCAGTACTTC. Protein: CASSLERGAAYEQYF.

This clonotype was observed a handful of times. The rearrangement uses TRBV19 and TRBJ1-1; 7 bases fit TRBD1. Trimming cost V 6 bases and J 8 bases; bases outside gene matches: 6. Germline V CDR1 and CDR2: LNHDA, SQIVND (reference sequence). CDR3 length: 12 residues. Written as DNA, the CDR3 is TGTGCCAGTAGACTACAGGGGAACGAAGCTTTCTTT. Protein sequence: CASRLQGNEAFF.

This clonotype was detected ten times or more. The chain couples TRBV4-3 to TRBJ2-3; D perhaps matches TRBD2 (5 bases). This CDR3 contains 13 residues. Germline V CDR1 and CDR2: LGHNA, YSLEER. V lost 2 bases, J lost 3 bases, and 6 bases lay in between. The DNA for the CDR3 is TGCGCCAGCAGCCAAAGAGGGACAGATACGCAGTATTTT. This codes for CASSQRGTDTQYF.

This clonotype was observed a handful of times. The chain recombines TRBV7-6 with TRBJ2-7, with no clear D. The CDR3 sequence is 13 residues long. Trimming pared 4 bases from V and 2 bases from J, leaving 9 bases between. CDR1 and CDR2 from the germline V gene are SGHVS and FNYEAQ. The CDR3 loop reads CASSSGGAYEQYF. The CDR3 region has the DNA TGTGCCAGCAGCTCAGGTGGGGCCTACGAGCAGTACTTC.

This clonotype showed up just a few times. V is TRBV7-8 and J is TRBJ2-1, with D uncertain. With 5 bases removed from V and 6 bases from J, the gap between germline ends came to 5 bases. Germline CDR1 and CDR2: SGHVS and FQNEAQ. The length of the CDR3 is 11 residues. The CDR3 nucleotides are TGTGCCAGCAGCCAATTCAATGAGCAGTTCTTC. Residues: CASSQFNEQFF.

The genes are TRBV7-2 and TRBJ2-3, with 7 bases fitting TRBD2. The CDR3 has 14 amino acids. Germline CDR1 reads SGHTA; CDR2 reads FQGNSA. Unmatched junction bases numbered 8, after V lost 3 bases and J lost 8 bases. The CDR3 DNA reads as TGTGCCAGCAGCTTGGGACTGTGGGAGGGTACGCAGTATTTT. Its protein product is CASSLGLWEGTQYF.

This chain links TRBV12-3 or TRBV12-4 with TRBJ2-2, with 7 bases identical to TRBD1. The junction had 4 bases not matched to a gene; V was cut back by 3 bases and J by 0 bases. The CDR3 consists of 16 residues. This CDR3 reads CASSFRGQANTGELFF. Written as DNA, the CDR3 is TGTGCCAGCAGTTTCCGAGGACAGGCGAACACCGGGGAGCTGTTTTTT.

This chain links TRBV11-2 with TRBJ1-1, with 7 bases that match TRBD1. The J segment lost 6 bases and the V segment lost 6 bases, leaving 13 bases of the junction unmatched. The germline V gene has CDR1 SGHAT and CDR2 FQNNGV. The CDR3 is 15 amino acids. CDR3 DNA: TGTGCCAGCAGTTTCAGCGACAGGGAGGGATCTGAAGCTTTCTTT. This encodes CASSFSDREGSEAFF.

The rearrangement uses TRBV13 and TRBJ2-3; no reliable D call. CDR3 length equals 16 residues. Trimming stripped 3 bases from V and 0 bases from J, with 13 bases between. The V gene's germline CDR1 is PRHDT and CDR2 FYEKMQ (reference sequence). Here the CDR3 reads CASSFLREKSTDTQYF. The CDR3 DNA reads as TGTGCCAGCAGCTTTCTCCGCGAGAAAAGCACAGATACGCAGTATTTT.

The sample holds many counts of this clonotype. The rearrangement uses TRBV18 and TRBJ1-1; D uncertain. From germline, CDR1 is KGHSH and CDR2 LQKENI. The V end was cut by 2 bases, the J end by 3 bases, with 7 bases between. The CDR3 consists of 13 residues. The CDR3 here is CASSPYRDTEAFF. CDR3 nucleotides: TGTGCCAGCTCACCATACCGGGACACTGAAGCTTTCTTT.

This clonotype is a singleton in its sample. The junction does not match germline at one end; this may be a read error. The chain is built from TRBV27 and TRBJ1-2; D perhaps matches TRBD1 (5 bases). Germline V gene lookup returns CDR1 MNHEY and CDR2 SMNVEV (reference sequence). CDR3 length equals 14 residues. DNA for the CDR3: TGTGCCAGAAGTTTCGTCCGAGGGACCGATGGCTACACCTTC. Its translation: CARSFVRGTDGYTF.

This chain links TRBV6-5 with TRBJ1-2; no definite D call. Trimming pared 2 bases from V and 5 bases from J, leaving 18 bases between. This CDR3 spans 16 amino acids. Germline V CDR1 and CDR2: MNHEY, SVGAGI. The CDR3 loop reads CASSYNEGLPVYGYTF. As DNA, the CDR3 is TGTGCCAGCAGTTACAATGAGGGTCTGCCGGTTTATGGCTACACCTTC.

The chain combines TRBV12-3 or TRBV12-4 with TRBJ2-1; 11 bases are a match to TRBD2. The V gene end was trimmed by 3 bases and the J gene end by 2 bases; junction bases not matched to a gene: 6. This CDR3 spans 17 amino acids. The CDR3 region has the DNA TGTGCCAGCAGTTTGGCGGCTAGCGGGGGGACCTACAATGAGCAGTTCTTC. Translated, it gives CASSLAASGGTYNEQFF.

The gene calls are TRBV4-1 and TRBJ1-2; no definite D call. Per germline, CDR1 MGHRA and CDR2 YSYEKL. Between the trimmed V and J ends, which lost 1 base and 5 bases, there was a span of 20 bases. This CDR3 comprises 17 residues. The CDR3 sequence: CASSQVERNMVGYGYTF. CDR3 DNA: TGCGCCAGCAGCCAAGTTGAACGGAATATGGTAGGATATGGCTACACCTTC.

This clonotype was observed a few times. The rearrangement uses TRBV9 and TRBJ2-5; weak D call: TRBD1 (5 bases). Germline V gene data show CDR1 as SGDLS and CDR2 as YYNGEE. The CDR3 is 14 residues long. V shed 2 bases and J shed 3 bases, with 11 bases lying between them. CDR3 in amino acids: CASSVGLREETQYF. The CDR3 nucleotides are TGTGCCAGCAGCGTGGGTCTCAGGGAAGAGACCCAGTACTTC.

This clonotype was observed at least ten times. The V call is TRBV27, the J call TRBJ2-1; TRBD2 aligns across 12 bases. Germline assignment: CDR1 MNHEY and CDR2 SMNVEV (reference sequence). This CDR3 region has 15 residues. V was clipped by 2 bases and J by 7 bases; unmatched bases: 3. The CDR3 coding sequence is TGTGCCAGCAGTTTACTAGGGACTAGCGGGAATGAGCAGTTCTTC. This codes for CASSLLGTSGNEQFF.

The chain joins TRBV10-3 to TRBJ2-3; unclear D gene. Germline CDR1 ENHRY, CDR2 SYGVKD. The V gene lost 3 bases and the J gene lost 3 bases, with 10 bases spanning the gap. The CDR3 is 14 residues long. The DNA of the CDR3 is TGTGCCATCAGTGACCCTCTCGGGACAGATACGCAGTATTTT. Translation gives CAISDPLGTDTQYF.

This clonotype has more than one count but fewer than ten. The rearrangement uses TRBV7-2 and TRBJ2-5; 7 bases are shared with TRBD2. The junction had 5 bases not matched to a gene; V was cut back by 6 bases and J by 7 bases. Germline assignment: CDR1 SGHTA and CDR2 FQGNSA. This CDR3 comprises 12 residues. The CDR3 is CASSPGGRTQYF. The CDR3, as DNA: TGTGCCAGCAGTCCCGGCGGGAGGACCCAGTACTTC.

This clonotype was counted only a few times. The chain couples TRBV2 to TRBJ2-4; TRBD1 aligns across 7 bases. CDR3 length: 14 residues. V was clipped by 4 bases and J by 7 bases; unmatched bases: 7. The germline gives CDR1 SNHLY, CDR2 FYNNEI. The CDR3 region has the DNA TGTGCCAGCAGTGCGACAACAGGGGCCAACATTCAGTACTTC. Translation: CASSATTGANIQYF.

This clonotype has more than one count but fewer than ten. This may come from a read error, since a much larger clone is one base off. The J gene is TRBJ1-5, the V gene TRBV6-6; weak D call: TRBD1 (5 bases). Germline CDR1 reads MNHNY; CDR2 reads SVGAGI (reference sequence). The V and J ends lost 4 bases and 7 bases respectively, with 20 bases between them. The CDR3 contains 16 residues. The CDR3 DNA reads as TGTGCCAGCAGTTTGTCCGGGCGGGGGGTTCGGCAGCCCCAGCATTTT. Amino acids: CASSLSGRGVRQPQHF.

V usage is TRBV5-1 and J usage is TRBJ2-4, with 11 bases lining up with TRBD2. The CDR3 spans 16 residues. The ends lost 4 bases at V and 8 bases at J; junction bases unmatched: 11. Per germline, CDR1 SGHRS and CDR2 YFSETQ. In nucleotides, the CDR3 is TGCGCCAGCAGCCCCGCGGGGACTAGCGGCCTATACATTCAGTACTTC. The encoded protein is CASSPAGTSGLYIQYF.

In its sample, this clonotype was seen many times. This sequence joins TRBV29-1 and TRBJ2-1; D remains ambiguous. Germline V gives CDR1 SQVTM, CDR2 ANQGSEA. This CDR3 is 13 amino acids long. Trimming took 3 bases from V and 0 from J, leaving 6 bases between them. CDR3 region: CSVEEFSYNEQFF. CDR3 nucleotides: TGCAGCGTTGAGGAGTTCTCCTACAATGAGCAGTTCTTC.

The V and J genes are TRBV10-2 and TRBJ1-5; D unresolved. Trimming stripped 3 bases from V and 1 base from J, with 7 bases between. Germline V gives CDR1 WSHSY, CDR2 SAAADI. This CDR3 has 14 residues. In DNA form, the CDR3 reads TGCGCCAGCAGTGAATGGATGAGCAATCAGCCCCAGCATTTT. Translation: CASSEWMSNQPQHF.

This clonotype was observed a handful of times. V is TRBV9 and J is TRBJ1-1, with TRBD1 matching 8 bases. V shed 5 bases and J 3 bases; nucleotides not matched to a gene: 12. Germline lookup yields CDR1 SGDLS and CDR2 YYNGEE. The CDR3 spans 16 residues. In DNA, the CDR3 is TGTGCCAGCAGGGGGGGGCAGGGGGCTTCCGACACTGAAGCTTTCTTT. Translating it yields CASRGGQGASDTEAFF. The whole variable domain, remainder taken from reference TRBV9 and TRBJ1-1, is DSGVTQTPKHLITATGQRVTLRCSPRSGDLSVYWYQQSLDQGLQFLIQYYNGEERAKGNILERFSAQQFPDLHSELNLSSLELGDSALYFCASRGGQGASDTEAFFGQGTRLTVV.

The chain employs TRBV29-1 and TRBJ2-3, with D unclear. Germline CDR1 SQVTM, CDR2 ANQGSEA. This CDR3 contains 14 residues. Deletions cut 7 bases from V and 1 base from J, with 15 bases between. CDR3 sequence: CSERSRVGTDTQYF. The DNA of the CDR3 is TGCAGCGAACGGTCCCGGGTGGGCACAGATACGCAGTATTTT.

The chain uses TRBV3-1 and TRBJ1-6, with TRBD1 matching 7 bases. CDR1 is LGHDT, CDR2 YNNKEL, per germline (reference sequence). The ends lost 1 base at V and 7 bases at J; junction bases unmatched: 4. CDR3 length equals 15 residues. CDR3 in amino acids: CASSQGDRRNSPLHF. As DNA, the CDR3 is TGTGCCAGCAGCCAAGGGGACAGACGCAATTCACCCCTCCACTTT.